This is a list of T cell receptor beta chains from one sample in a study of T cell repertoires in cytomegalovirus infection. TCRdb reprocessed the reads via MiXCR and lists one record per CDR3 protein. The data contain 560,000 or so distinct CDR3 sequences, 16% of them singletons. Sequenced sample: CD8+ T cells from PBMCs. The source is a human donor in good health (CMV status not recorded). Some clones in this sample may be carry-over from other donors' samples. Both conserved end residues are part of each CDR3. The D gene is left open where the match is weak. The listing skips clone size in some rows; elsewhere it reads once, few, many or a size class.

len,abundance,v_gene,j_gene,d_gene,CDR3nt,CDR3aa
17,few,TRBV15,TRBJ1-1,-,TGTGCCACCAGCAGAGATGGTGGCAGGGAACTGAACACTGAAGCTTTCTTT,CATSRDGGRELNTEAFF
14,-,TRBV28,TRBJ2-7,-,TGTGCCAGCAGCCGGAGGAGGGCAGCCTACGAGCAGTACTTC,CASSRRRAAYEQYF
16,few,TRBV4-1,TRBJ1-5,-,TGCGCCAGCAGCCAGACAGTCCGGGACACCAATCAGCCCCAGCATTTT,CASSQTVRDTNQPQHF
12,-,TRBV2,TRBJ2-1,-,TGTGCCAGCAGTGGAAGTCCCAATGAGCAGTTCTTC,CASSGSPNEQFF
18,few,TRBV24-1,TRBJ1-2,TRBD1,TGTGCCACCAGTGATTTGACAGGGGGCTCTACCGTATCCTATGGCTACACCTTC,CATSDLTGGSTVSYGYTF
13,few,TRBV18,TRBJ1-5,-,TGTGCCAGCTCACAGGCCGGACAGCCGGCCCAGCATTTT,CASSQAGQPAQHF
13,many,TRBV7-2,TRBJ1-2,-,TGTGCCAGCAGCATATCGGACCCGGCTGGCTACACCTTC,CASSISDPAGYTF
15,-,TRBV15,TRBJ2-1,-,TGTACCACCGCCAGCGGAGATCCCTCCTACAATGAGCAGTTCTTC,CTTASGDPSYNEQFF
17,many,TRBV6-1,TRBJ2-1,-,TGTGCCAGCAGTGAAACGAGGGTAGCCAACCCCTACAATGAGCAGTTCTTC,CASSETRVANPYNEQFF
15,-,TRBV2,TRBJ2-4,TRBD1,TGTGCCAGCAGAGTACAGGGGGAAGCCAAAAACATTCAGTACTTC,CASRVQGEAKNIQYF
15,few,TRBV12-3/TRBV12-4,TRBJ2-7,TRBD1,TGTGCCAGCAGCCTCGGGACAGGACAAACCTACGAGCAGTACTTC,CASSLGTGQTYEQYF
11,-,TRBV6-6,TRBJ2-1,-,TGTGCCAGCGGGGCTTACAATGAGCAGTTCTTC,CASGAYNEQFF
14,many,TRBV12-3/TRBV12-4,TRBJ1-3,-,TGTGCCAGCAGTTTTATAGGGCCTGGAAACACCATATATTTT,CASSFIGPGNTIYF
16,-,TRBV6-5,TRBJ1-4,-,TGTGCCAGCAGTTATGGCCCTGCCGCAACTAATGAAAAACTGTTTTTT,CASSYGPAATNEKLFF
14,few,TRBV7-8,TRBJ1-5,-,TGTGCCAGCAGCTCAAAAGGGGTCTCCGAGCCCCAGCATTTT,CASSSKGVSEPQHF
15,many,TRBV12-3/TRBV12-4,TRBJ2-2,-,TGTGCCAGCAGTGCCGCGGGACACCTCACCGGGGAGCTGTTTTTT,CASSAAGHLTGELFF
14,-,TRBV20-1,TRBJ1-5,-,TGCAGTGCAGCACTATGGGGGGCCTATCAGCCCCAGCATTTT,CSAALWGAYQPQHF
16,many,TRBV7-2,TRBJ1-5,TRBD1,TGTGCCAGCAGCTTAGTACAGGGGGTATTTAATCAGCCCCAGCATTTT,CASSLVQGVFNQPQHF
14,-,TRBV5-4,TRBJ1-1,TRBD1,TGTGCCAGCAGCTCAACAGGGGAACTCTCTGAAGCTTTCTTT,CASSSTGELSEAFF
15,many,TRBV6-5,TRBJ2-7,-,TGTGCCAGCAGCTCGGACCGATCCCTGGGCTACGAGCAGTACTTC,CASSSDRSLGYEQYF
18,many,TRBV10-2,TRBJ1-5,-,TGCGCCAGCAGTGAGTTGGACACACTCACCCTTTGGGGTCAGCCCCAGCATTTT,CASSELDTLTLWGQPQHF
13,many,TRBV7-9,TRBJ2-7,TRBD1,TGTGCCAGCAGCTATACAGGGGGCCACGAGCAGTACTTC,CASSYTGGHEQYF
13,-,TRBV9,TRBJ1-2,-,TGTGCCAGCAAGGGGGGGGCCGCCCATGGCTACACCTTC,CASKGGAAHGYTF
15,few,TRBV13,TRBJ2-1,TRBD2,TGTGCCAGCAGCTTTGCCGGGACTAGGAGTAATGAGCAGTTCTTC,CASSFAGTRSNEQFF
15,many,TRBV7-9,TRBJ1-6,TRBD1,TGTGCCAGCAGCTTAGTGGGACAGGGCCATGCACCCCTCCACTTT,CASSLVGQGHAPLHF
14,many,TRBV12-5,TRBJ2-3,-,TGTGCTAGTGGTTTGGTATCAGGGTCAGATACGCAGTATTTT,CASGLVSGSDTQYF
18,many,TRBV7-8,TRBJ1-2,-,TGTGCCAGCAGCTTAGCCCCCCGGGCCGCGAAGGGTAACTATGGCTACACCTTC,CASSLAPRAAKGNYGYTF
17,many,TRBV6-1,TRBJ2-2,TRBD1,TGTGCCAGCTCACTGAGGCCCGGGACAGGGAAGGCCGGGGAGCTGTTTTTT,CASSLRPGTGKAGELFF
15,-,TRBV25-1,TRBJ2-7,-,TGTGCCAGCAGTGATAATGAGCCGGGCCTCTACGAGCAGTACTTC,CASSDNEPGLYEQYF
15,-,TRBV28,TRBJ2-3,TRBD1,TGTGCCAGCAGTTTAGGGCCCCAGGGGGCACATACGCAGTATTTT,CASSLGPQGAHTQYF
16,-,TRBV15,TRBJ2-3,-,TGTGCCACCAGCAGATTCGTCGACTCAGTCGCAGATACGCAGTATTTT,CATSRFVDSVADTQYF
16,few,TRBV6-6,TRBJ2-1,TRBD2,TGTGCCAGCAGTTACTCGGAGCGGGGGGGCCACAATGAGCAGTTCTTC,CASSYSERGGHNEQFF
13,-,TRBV27,TRBJ2-1,-,TGTGCCAGCAGACAGAACCGTTACAATGAGCAGTTCTTC,CASRQNRYNEQFF
18,many,TRBV28,TRBJ2-1,TRBD2,TGTGCCAGCAGTCCCTCAGCTAGCGGGAGGGCCCCACAGTATGAGCAGTTCTTC,CASSPSASGRAPQYEQFF
15,many,TRBV7-2,TRBJ2-5,-,TGTGCCAGCAGCACAGCAGAGGGGCTCGGAGAGACCCAGTACTTC,CASSTAEGLGETQYF
15,many,TRBV28,TRBJ1-5,-,TGTGCCAGCAGTCTGCTGGGGACGAGCAATCAGCCCCAGCATTTT,CASSLLGTSNQPQHF
15,-,TRBV5-1,TRBJ1-2,-,TGCGCCAGCAGCTTGGATCCGGGCTTAAGTGGGGGCTACACCTTC,CASSLDPGLSGGYTF
14,-,TRBV14,TRBJ2-7,-,TGTGCCAGCAGCCCCCGCCCGGGTAGCCACGAGCAGTACTTC,CASSPRPGSHEQYF
13,many,TRBV15,TRBJ2-7,-,TGTGCCACCAGAAAAGGAAGCTCCTACGAGCAGTACTTC,CATRKGSSYEQYF
15,few,TRBV4-2,TRBJ1-1,-,TGTGCCAGCAGCCAAGGTTCGGAGGGGGTCACTGAAGCTTTCTTT,CASSQGSEGVTEAFF
14,many,TRBV12-3/TRBV12-4,TRBJ2-5,TRBD1,TGTGCCAGCAGTTTTTACAGGGGGCAGGAGACCCAGTACTTC,CASSFYRGQETQYF
15,-,TRBV7-3,TRBJ2-7,-,TGTGCCAGCAGCCCTAGTAGTTTTACGGCCTACGAGCAGTACTTC,CASSPSSFTAYEQYF
14,many,TRBV28,TRBJ2-7,-,TGTGCCAGCAGTCCCGGGACAAGAAGGTACGAGCAGTACTTC,CASSPGTRRYEQYF
15,many,TRBV4-1,TRBJ2-7,TRBD1,TGCGCCAGCAGCCAAGAGGGACAGGGGGGCTACGAGCAGTACTTC,CASSQEGQGGYEQYF
14,-,TRBV9,TRBJ1-3,-,TGTGCCAGCAGCGCAGGGGATTCTGGAAACACCATATATTTT,CASSAGDSGNTIYF
17,many,TRBV6-6,TRBJ2-7,-,TGTGCCAGCAGTTACTCGAGTACGGGTTCAAGCTCCTACGAGCAGTACTTC,CASSYSSTGSSSYEQYF
14,few,TRBV27,TRBJ2-5,-,TGTGCCAGCAGTTCTATTTACTCGCAAGAGACCCAGTACTTC,CASSSIYSQETQYF
16,few,TRBV5-1,TRBJ2-1,-,TGCGCCAGCAGCGCTGGCCGGGGGCTCTCCTACAATGAGCAGTTCTTC,CASSAGRGLSYNEQFF
17,once,TRBV9,TRBJ1-1,-,TGTGCCAGCAGCGAAGGGCGGGGGGAAGCCTTGAACACTGAAGCTTTCTTT,CASSEGRGEALNTEAFF
16,few,TRBV4-2,TRBJ1-3,-,TGTGCCAGCAGCCAAGTGTCGGAGGGATCTGGAAACACCATATATTTT,CASSQVSEGSGNTIYF
14,few,TRBV29-1,TRBJ2-6,-,TGCAGCGCCACGGACACTACTGGGGCCAACGTCCTGACTTTC,CSATDTTGANVLTF
16,-,TRBV5-8,TRBJ1-1,TRBD1,TGTGCCAGCAGCTTTTCTCTCGGACAGGGTAACACCGAAGCTTTCTTT,CASSFSLGQGNTEAFF
15,many,TRBV7-9,TRBJ2-7,TRBD1,TGTGCCAGCAGCTCGGACAGGGGCAGGAGGTACGAGCAGTACTTC,CASSSDRGRRYEQYF